The 3 T cell receptor beta chains below come from one sample, sequenced in a study of blood T cell repertoires in COVID-19. The data were produced by immunoSEQ multiplex PCR, yet TCRdb's version contains in-frame clones alone and is incomplete. Of around 270,000 clones in the sample, about 90% were seen once. The sample comprised peripheral blood. The source is a person aged 18-30 years with COVID-19, enrolled during active disease.

The V gene is TRBV6-5, the J gene TRBJ2-5, with unresolved D. V lost 7 bases and J lost 2, with 17 bases in between. This CDR3 spans 15 amino acids. CDR1 and CDR2 (germline): MNHEY, SVGAGI. The CDR3 coding sequence is TGTGCCAGCACCACACACATATGGGCGCAAGAGACCCAGTACTTC. Residues: CASTTHIWAQETQYF.

This clone was observed a few times. The chain joins TRBV7-9 to TRBJ2-2; 15 nucleotides line up with TRBD2. Per the germline V gene, CDR1 is SEHNR and CDR2 is FQNEAQ (reference sequence). V was clipped by 8 bases and J by 2 bases; unmatched bases: 6. This CDR3 region has 17 residues. CDR3 sequence: CASFPGLAGGNTGELFF. CDR3 nucleotide sequence: TGTGCCAGCTTCCCGGGACTAGCGGGAGGTAACACCGGGGAGCTGTTTTTT.

The V and J genes are TRBV4-1 and TRBJ1-4, with TRBD1 identical over 7 bases. This CDR3 comprises 18 residues. V lost 2 bases, J lost 1 base, and 10 bases stayed unmatched. The germline V gene encodes CDR1 MGHRA and CDR2 YSYEKL. Written as DNA, the CDR3 is TGCGCCAGCAGCCAACCGAGGGGGCAGGGGGAAACTAATGAAAAACTGTTTTTT. Its protein product is CASSQPRGQGETNEKLFF.